This TCR beta chain was sequenced in a study of cytomegalovirus exposure and HLA in healthy donors. Study-level information: One earlier analysis, a look at some 180 million T cells, found some 120 million unique TCR beta sequences.

Use of 60 Vbeta and 13 Jbeta primers characterized the PCR. Here immunoSEQ multiplex PCR was the method, and the copy in TCRdb shows in-frame clones only, minus some. This sample has 130,000 or so clones, with roughly 85% found just once. This CDR3 contains 14 residues. V was pared by 6 bases and J by 4 bases, with 13 bases between. Germline CDR1 and CDR2: ENHRY and SYGVKD. Study-wide points: Researchers reported in a later analysis that common viral pathogens appeared linked to several top clusters. Productive rates of about 87% or about 30% were seen for most TCR beta V segments in an earlier analysis.

About this clone: Antigen specificity is unknown.

The TCR sequence derives from a man aged 40-50 years in good health and CMV-seronegative. The chain uses TRBV10-3 and TRBJ1-3; the D gene is possibly TRBD1 (5 bases). Sequencing used PBMCs. CDR3 sequence reads: CAIRPGHSGNTIYF. CDR3 coding DNA: TGTGCCATCAGGCCAGGGCATTCAGGAAACACCATATATTTT.